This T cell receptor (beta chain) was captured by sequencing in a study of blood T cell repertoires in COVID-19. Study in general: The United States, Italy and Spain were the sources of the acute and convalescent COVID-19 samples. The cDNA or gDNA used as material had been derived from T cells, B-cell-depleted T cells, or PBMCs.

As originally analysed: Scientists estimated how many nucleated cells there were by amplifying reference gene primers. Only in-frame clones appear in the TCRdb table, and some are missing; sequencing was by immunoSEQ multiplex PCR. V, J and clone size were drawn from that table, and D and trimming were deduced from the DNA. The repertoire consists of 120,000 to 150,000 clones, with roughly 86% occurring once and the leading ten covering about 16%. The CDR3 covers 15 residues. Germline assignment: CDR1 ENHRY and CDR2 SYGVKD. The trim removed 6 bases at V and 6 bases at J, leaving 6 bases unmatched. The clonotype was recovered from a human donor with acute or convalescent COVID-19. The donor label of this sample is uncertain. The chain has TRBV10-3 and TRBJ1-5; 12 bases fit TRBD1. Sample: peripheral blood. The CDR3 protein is CAISPGQGARQPQHF. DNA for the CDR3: TGTGCCATCAGCCCGGGACAGGGGGCGCGTCAGCCCCAGCATTTT.